This T cell receptor beta chain is drawn from a study of cytomegalovirus exposure and HLA in healthy donors (dated by TCRdb to about 2017). Background for the entire study: The 666 repertoires of the first cohort and the roughly 120 validation repertoires were produced on the same platform, according to a later analysis. The aim of the study was to test whether cataloging public T cell receptors could identify signatures of past pathogen exposure. In addition to the first cohort of approximately 670 subjects, a separate validation cohort of 120 different subjects was used. High-throughput TCR immunosequencing, statistical association of individual TCRs with disease status, and machine learning were combined to predict cytomegalovirus infection status. What the study reported, not specific to this receptor: In both the original and validation cohorts, the classifier was reported to diagnose cytomegalovirus status with high specificity and sensitivity. The study listed approximately 150 TCR beta chains as associated with cytomegalovirus. A later analysis had no HLA typing for the validation cohort, so co-occurrence there was scored across all 110 or so repertoires. Subsequent analysis determined that TCRs grouped into clusters in the first cohort also showed a tendency toward co-occurrence across the roughly 110 validation repertoires, and roughly 94% of cluster scores exceeded 0. In vitro tests confirmed that a few of the cytomegalovirus-associated TCR beta chains recognize cytomegalovirus antigens. Most TCR sequences were observed very rarely across donors, whereas some public TCRs were present in many individuals. The authors suggested that the approach could potentially be generalized to other disease states and immunological phenotypes.

About this clone itself: Its antigen is still unknown. The sample holds no much larger clone one base away, and base qualities are not on file.

Clipping removes 3 bases from V and 5 bases from J, with 10 as the unmatched junction base count. According to the germline V gene, CDR1 reads SGDLS and CDR2 reads YYNGEE. Including the terminal cysteine and phenylalanine, the CDR3 comprises 15 residues. This entry keeps only the CDR3 DNA: 45 bases, framed from base 1. The donors belonged to the validation cohort of under 150 subjects, which was separate from the roughly 670-subject first cohort. The receptor library was made with the immunoSEQ multiplex PCR assay. On the authors' methods: To diagnose cytomegalovirus status from the catalog of TCR beta chain sequences, a statistical classification framework was built. The clones in this table, taken by TCRdb from immuneACCESS, are in-frame only. Not every clone is retained; where verified, under half of the shortfall comes from an unresolved V gene, and the cause of the rest is unknown. The V and J calls and clone size come from that table; D and trimming were worked out from the DNA. The sample table contains fewer than 150,000 clones; only one count was recorded for approximately 88% of them. The ten largest clonotypes hold 1.5% to 2% of the sample.

The rearrangement joined TRBV9 to TRBJ1-2, with 7 central nucleotides matching TRBD1. Sequenced material: PBMCs. This receptor was obtained from a man aged 18 to 29 in good health and CMV-seronegative. This receptor has the CDR3 CASSARDSLGYGYTF. Read as DNA, the sequence is TGTGCCAGCAGCGCCAGGGACAGCCTAGGGTATGGCTACACCTTC. The full variable domain, with segments outside the CDR3 supplied by the reference TRBV9 and TRBJ1-2 proteins, appears as DSGVTQTPKHLITATGQRVTLRCSPRSGDLSVYWYQQSLDQGLQFLIQYYNGEERAKGNILERFSAQQFPDLHSELNLSSLELGDSALYFCASSARDSLGYGYTFGSGTRLTVV.